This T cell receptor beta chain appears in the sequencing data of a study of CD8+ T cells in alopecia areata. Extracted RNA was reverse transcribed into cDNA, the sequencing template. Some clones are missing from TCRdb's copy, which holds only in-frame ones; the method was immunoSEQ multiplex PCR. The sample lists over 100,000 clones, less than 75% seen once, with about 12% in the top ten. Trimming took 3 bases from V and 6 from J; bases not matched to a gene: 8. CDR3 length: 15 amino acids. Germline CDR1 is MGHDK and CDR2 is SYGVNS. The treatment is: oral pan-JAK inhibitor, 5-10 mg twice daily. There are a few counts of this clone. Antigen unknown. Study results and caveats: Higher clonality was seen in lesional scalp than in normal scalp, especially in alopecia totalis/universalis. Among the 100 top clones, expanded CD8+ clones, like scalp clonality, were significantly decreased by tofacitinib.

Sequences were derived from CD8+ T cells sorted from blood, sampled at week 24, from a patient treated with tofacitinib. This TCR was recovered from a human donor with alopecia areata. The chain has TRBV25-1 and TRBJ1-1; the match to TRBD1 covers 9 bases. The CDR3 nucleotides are TGTGCCAGCAGTGACATCGGGACAGGGCTATCTGAAGCTTTCTTT. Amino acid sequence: CASSDIGTGLSEAFF.